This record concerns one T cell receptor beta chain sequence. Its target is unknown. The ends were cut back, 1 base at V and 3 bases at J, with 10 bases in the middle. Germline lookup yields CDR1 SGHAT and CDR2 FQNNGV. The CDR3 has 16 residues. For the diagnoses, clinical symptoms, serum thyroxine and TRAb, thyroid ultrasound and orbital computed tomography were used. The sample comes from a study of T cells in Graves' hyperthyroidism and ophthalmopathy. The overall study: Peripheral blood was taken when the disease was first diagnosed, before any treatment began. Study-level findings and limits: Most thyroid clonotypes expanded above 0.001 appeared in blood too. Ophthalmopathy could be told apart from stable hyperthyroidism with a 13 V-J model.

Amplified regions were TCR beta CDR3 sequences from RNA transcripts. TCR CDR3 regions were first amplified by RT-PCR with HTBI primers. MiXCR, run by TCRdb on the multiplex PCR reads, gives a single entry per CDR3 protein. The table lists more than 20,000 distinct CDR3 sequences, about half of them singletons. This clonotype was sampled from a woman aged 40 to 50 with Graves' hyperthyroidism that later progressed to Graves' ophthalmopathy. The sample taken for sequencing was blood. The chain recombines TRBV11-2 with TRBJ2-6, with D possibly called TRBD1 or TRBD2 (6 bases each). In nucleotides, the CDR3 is TGTGCCAGCAGCTTAGGGGGGGCGCGTGGGGCCAACGTCCTGACTTTC. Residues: CASSLGGARGANVLTF.